The T cell receptor beta chain under discussion was sequenced for a study of metastatic and nonmetastatic thyroid tumors. In the original workflow: CDR3 differences across clinicopathological groups were used to build a distant-metastasis classifier for papillary thyroid cancer. MiXCR was used by TCRdb to re-call the PCR reads. These V and J calls rely on TCRdb rather than the paper's analysis. Here the sample spans fewer than 70,000 clones, roughly 30% being singletons. This clone appeared once. All patients were treatment-naive before thyroid surgery. Sequencing was carried out using blood. This clonotype was obtained from a female donor with papillary thyroid cancer or a benign thyroid nodule (not recorded which). Some clones in this sample may be carry-over from other donors' samples.

The CDR3 here is CASSFYSGTSGRSDTQYF. The CDR3 DNA sequence: TGTGCCAGCAGTTTTTACTCCGGGACTAGCGGGAGGTCAGATACGCAGTATTTT. This chain links TRBV27 with TRBJ2-3; 15 bases are shared with TRBD2. The CDR3 is 18 residues long. Trimming took 3 bases from V and 4 from J; bases not matched to a gene: 8. The germline CDR1 and CDR2 sequences are MNHEY and SMNVEV (reference sequence).